What follows are 27 T cell receptor beta chains derived from one specimen sequenced in a study of metastatic and nonmetastatic thyroid tumors. Every patient was untreated before thyroid surgery. TCRdb re-called clones from the PCR reads using MiXCR. The table lists 15,000 to 17,000 clones, over 20% of them singletons. The sample taken for sequencing was tumor tissue. These receptors were obtained from a female donor with papillary thyroid cancer or a benign thyroid nodule (not recorded which). Some clones in this sample may be carry-over from other donors' samples.

The chain has TRBV28 and TRBJ1-2, with 9 nucleotides matching TRBD1. Germline trimming cut 7 bases from V and 8 bases from J; bases unmatched to any gene: 11. From germline, CDR1 is MDHEN and CDR2 SYDVKM. There are 14 residues in the CDR3. The CDR3 coding sequence is TGTGCCAGCATCCAGGGACAGGGATATGTAGGCTACACCTTC. This encodes CASIQGQGYVGYTF.

V is TRBV9 and J is TRBJ2-1; 8 bases fit TRBD2. CDR1 and CDR2 from the germline V gene are SGDLS and YYNGEE. This CDR3 is built from 16 residues. With 0 bases clipped from V and 10 bases from J, the junction kept 12 bases outside the gene matches. CDR3: CASSVGTSLSFGEQFF. Here the CDR3 DNA reads TGTGCCAGCAGCGTAGGGACTAGCTTGAGTTTCGGGGAGCAGTTCTTC.

This clone was seen a handful of times. The chain has TRBV28 and TRBJ1-2, with D possibly matching TRBD1 (6 bases). The CDR3 is 14 residues long. Germline V gene lookup returns CDR1 MDHEN and CDR2 SYDVKM. Trimming stripped 2 bases from V and 8 bases from J, with 15 bases between. DNA of the CDR3: TGTGCCAGCAGTTTACCCACAGGGTTTAACGGCTACACCTTC. Translating it yields CASSLPTGFNGYTF.

This clone was observed a single time. The chain links TRBV13 to TRBJ2-5; 8 nucleotides match TRBD2. The trim removed 7 bases at V and 5 bases at J, leaving 18 bases unmatched. CDR1 PRHDT and CDR2 FYEKMQ come from the germline V gene (reference sequence). The CDR3 has 17 amino acids. The CDR3 spells CASIFLTAGGRWETQYF. The DNA of the CDR3 is TGTGCCAGCATCTTCCTGACGGCGGGAGGCCGGTGGGAGACCCAGTACTTC. Combining the CDR3 with reference TRBV13 and TRBJ2-5 gives the whole variable domain AAGVIQSPRHLIKEKRETATLKCYPIPRHDTVYWYQQGPGQDPQFLISFYEKMQSDKGSIPDRFSAQQFSDYHSELNMSSLELGDSALYFCASIFLTAGGRWETQYFGPGTRLLVL.

A few counts support this clone. V is TRBV2 and J is TRBJ1-2, with 7 bases aligning to TRBD1. V lost 9 bases to trimming and J lost 2 bases; unmatched junction nucleotides: 6. This CDR3 comprises 13 residues. The germline gives CDR1 SNHLY, CDR2 FYNNEI. Here the CDR3 DNA reads TGTGCCAGGGCCGACAGGGAGAACTATGGCTACACCTTC. Its protein product is CARADRENYGYTF.

This clone was seen at least ten times. V is TRBV24-1 and J is TRBJ1-2, with D maybe TRBD1 (6 bases). The length of the CDR3 is 14 residues. Germline V gene sequence: CDR1 KGHDR, CDR2 SFDVKD. V lost 3 bases, J lost 3 bases, and 10 bases lay in between. In DNA form, the CDR3 reads TGTGCCACCAGTGATACAGGGTTGGACTATGGCTACACCTTC. Its protein product is CATSDTGLDYGYTF.

This clone was seen repeatedly, ten times or more. The chain uses TRBV18 and TRBJ2-3; D is possibly TRBD1 (6 bases). Trimming pared 3 bases from V and 0 bases from J, leaving 13 bases between. From germline, CDR1 is KGHSH and CDR2 LQKENI. This CDR3 spans 16 amino acids. CDR3 loop: CASSPDGQLSTDTQYF. The CDR3 coding sequence is TGTGCCAGCTCACCTGACGGACAGTTGAGCACAGATACGCAGTATTTT.

This clone was observed a handful of times. Just one base apart from a much larger clone, this may be a read error. The chain's CDR3 is CAIMVLAGWFF. The CDR3 nucleotides read TGTGCCATCATGGTACTAGCGGGATGGTTCTTC. V gene TRBV10-3 combines with J gene TRBJ2-1; TRBD2 agrees at 10 bases. The CDR3 totals 11 residues. Germline CDR1 reads ENHRY; CDR2 reads SYGVKD. V dropped 7 bases and J dropped 15; count of bases not matched to a gene: 6.

There are a few counts of this clone. This rearrangement joins TRBV6-1 to TRBJ1-2; 12 bases align to TRBD1. In germline, CDR1 is MNHNS, CDR2 SASEGT. J lost 3 bases, V lost 8 bases, and 10 bases had no gene match. The CDR3 is made up of 16 amino acids. The CDR3 coding sequence is TGTGCCAGCCTCGAGGGGACAGGGGGCTATTACTATGGCTACACCTTC. Protein sequence: CASLEGTGGYYYGYTF.

This chain joins TRBV3-1 and TRBJ1-6; TRBD1 is a possible D gene (5 bases). CDR3 length: 17 amino acids. V shed 1 base and J shed 7 bases, with 17 bases lying between them. From germline, CDR1 is LGHDT and CDR2 YNNKEL (reference sequence). CDR3 sequence (DNA): TGTGCCAGCAGCCAAGGTATAGCGGGACCGATAAATTCACCCCTCCACTTT. It translates to CASSQGIAGPINSPLHF.

By share, this clone counts as medium-sized. The rearrangement uses TRBV12-3 or TRBV12-4 and TRBJ1-4, with 12 bases aligning to TRBD1. Losses at the gene ends were 6 bases for V and 4 bases for J; bases not matched to a gene: 6. The CDR3 is made up of 16 amino acids. CDR3 nucleotide sequence: TGTGCCAGCAGCCCGGGACAGGGGGCCCGTAATGAAAAACTGTTTTTT. Translation gives CASSPGQGARNEKLFF.

In its sample, this clone was seen many times. This sequence joins TRBV29-1 and TRBJ2-1; D might be TRBD1 or TRBD2, each matching 5 bases. This CDR3 spans 15 amino acids. The ends were cut back, 3 bases at V and 8 bases at J, with 20 bases in the middle. In germline, CDR1 is SQVTM, CDR2 ANQGSEA. CDR3: CSVEYPSGPFDEQFF. CDR3 bases: TGCAGCGTTGAGTACCCCTCGGGGCCCTTCGATGAGCAGTTCTTC.

The genes are TRBV2 and TRBJ2-7; D may correspond to TRBD1 or TRBD2 (5 bases each). V was pared by 7 bases and J by 6 bases, with 16 bases between. The CDR3 is 13 residues long. The germline gives CDR1 SNHLY, CDR2 FYNNEI. CDR3: CASILSGQVEQYF. CDR3 DNA sequence: TGTGCCAGCATCCTATCGGGGCAGGTCGAGCAGTACTTC.

There are a few counts of this clone. A read error is possible here, since a much larger clone lies one base away. V is TRBV7-3 and J is TRBJ2-1; 9 nucleotides line up with TRBD1. Losses at the gene ends were 1 base for V and 5 bases for J; bases not matched to a gene: 9. Germline V gene sequence: CDR1 SGHTA, CDR2 FQGTGA. This CDR3 is built from 17 residues. CDR3 sequence (DNA): TGTGCCAGCAGCTTAATACTTTGGACAGGGGTCCACAATGAGCAGTTCTTC. The encoded protein is CASSLILWTGVHNEQFF. The full variable domain, with the rest looked up from reference TRBV7-3 and TRBJ2-1, is GAGVSQTPSNKVTEKGKYVELRCDPISGHTALYWYRQSLGQGPEFLIYFQGTGAADDSGLPNDRFFAVRPEGSVSTLKIQRTERGDSAVYLCASSLILWTGVHNEQFFGPGTRLTVL.

A remark on this clone: The same CDR3 is also encoded by other DNA sequences in this sample. The CDR3 loop reads CASSLEGTESYEQYF. CDR3 in DNA: TGTGCCAGCAGCTTAGAGGGGACAGAATCCTACGAGCAGTACTTC. The chain has TRBV11-3 and TRBJ2-7; 7 nucleotides match TRBD1. V dropped 0 bases and J dropped 1; count of bases not matched to a gene: 3. Germline CDR1 SGHNT, CDR2 YENEEA. The CDR3 has 15 residues.

This clone was counted ten times or more. This could be a read error, since a much larger clone is one nucleotide away. The rearrangement links TRBV6-4 to TRBJ2-3; 11 positions match TRBD2. Germline V gene data show CDR1 as MRHNA and CDR2 as SNTAGT. This CDR3 is 13 amino acids long. In DNA form, the CDR3 reads TGTGCCACCGGGACTAGCGGCACAGGTACGCAGTATTTT. Translating gives CATGTSGTGTQYF.

There are many counts of this clone. A single base separates this from a much larger clone, so it may be a read error. The rearrangement links TRBV10-1 to TRBJ2-2; TRBD2 might be the D (6 bases). The ends were cut back, 4 bases at V and 8 bases at J, with 20 bases in the middle. The germline V gene has CDR1 WNHNN and CDR2 SYGVQD (reference sequence). The length of the CDR3 is 16 residues. CDR3 in DNA: TGCGCCAGCAGTGCCCGGGCGGGAAAAGGTGGAGGGGAGCTGTTTTTT. It yields the protein CASSARAGKGGGELFF.

The rearrangement joins TRBV20-1 to TRBJ1-2; TRBD1 is a possible D gene (6 bases). Trimming removed 0 bases at V and 2 bases at J, with 13 bases between. This CDR3 region has 15 residues. Per the germline V gene, CDR1 is DFQATT and CDR2 is SNEGSKA (reference sequence). The CDR3 DNA is TGCAGTGCTAGAGATCCACACAGGGTAAACTATGGCTACACCTTC. Translation: CSARDPHRVNYGYTF.

This clone was seen many times. This sequence joins TRBV29-1 and TRBJ2-1; D is ambiguous. V dropped 2 bases and J dropped 0 bases, with 11 bases sitting between them. Germline lookup yields CDR1 SQVTM and CDR2 ANQGSEA. The CDR3 sequence is 15 residues long. The CDR3 reads CSVEPRVSSYNEQFF. CDR3 coding DNA: TGCAGCGTTGAACCCCGGGTCAGCTCCTACAATGAGCAGTTCTTC.

The rearrangement links TRBV30 to TRBJ2-7; D is perhaps TRBD1 or TRBD2 (5 bases each). Per the germline V gene, CDR1 is GTSNPN and CDR2 is SVGIG (reference sequence). V was clipped by 2 bases and J by 0 bases, with 14 bases between them. The CDR3 has 15 residues. The CDR3 DNA is TGTGCCTGGAGTCCTGTCTGGGGGAACTCCTACGAGCAGTACTTC. This encodes CAWSPVWGNSYEQYF. Combining the CDR3 with reference TRBV30 and TRBJ2-7 gives the whole variable domain SQTIHQWPATLVQPVGSPLSLECTVEGTSNPNLYWYRQAAGRGLQLLFYSVGIGQISSEVPQNLSASRPQDRQFILSSKKLLLSDSGFYLCAWSPVWGNSYEQYFGPGTRLTVT.

The rearrangement joins TRBV20-1 to TRBJ2-5; TRBD2 matches at 7 bases. The CDR3 contains 12 residues. Germline V gives CDR1 DFQATT, CDR2 SNEGSKA (reference sequence). The trim removed 6 bases at V and 3 bases at J, leaving 4 bases unmatched. CDR3 bases: TGCAGTGCCACAGCGGGAAAAGAGACCCAGTACTTC. Protein: CSATAGKETQYF.

V usage is TRBV4-1 and J usage is TRBJ1-6; D may be TRBD1 (6 bases). CDR3 length: 15 residues. Trimming pared 3 bases from V and 7 bases from J, leaving 13 bases between. The germline V gene encodes CDR1 MGHRA and CDR2 YSYEKL. This chain's CDR3 is CASSQETGLNSPLHF. CDR3 nucleotides: TGCGCCAGCAGCCAGGAAACAGGGTTGAATTCACCCCTCCACTTT.

The chain is built from TRBV28 and TRBJ2-7; D gene unclear. The CDR3 consists of 12 residues. Germline V gene data show CDR1 as MDHEN and CDR2 as SYDVKM. Trimming cost V 5 bases and J 9 bases, with 14 bases left between them. CDR3 sequence: CASSPSLGVQYF. The CDR3 coding sequence is TGTGCCAGCAGTCCTTCCCTGGGTGTGCAGTACTTC.

V usage is TRBV7-2 and J usage is TRBJ2-7; 9 bases are a match to TRBD1. The CDR3 spans 13 residues. V lost 5 bases and J lost 3; bases outside the gene matches: 2. In germline, CDR1 is SGHTA, CDR2 FQGNSA. The CDR3 reads CASSRDRVYEQYF. The CDR3 nucleotides are TGTGCCAGCAGCCGGGACAGGGTCTACGAGCAGTACTTC.

In the case of this clone: The junction departs from the called germline gene at one end, perhaps through a read error. The sample carries other DNA sequences with the same CDR3. The V call is TRBV10-1, the J call TRBJ1-1, with D unresolved. Germline CDR1 and CDR2: WNHNN and SYGVQD (reference sequence). This CDR3 is built from 14 residues. CDR3: CASSDLGSEGRAFF. CDR3 in DNA: TGCGCAAGCAGTGATTTGGGGAGCGAGGGAAGGGCTTTCTTT.

The V gene is TRBV11-2, the J gene TRBJ1-1, with TRBD1 matching over 7 bases. Germline lookup yields CDR1 SGHAT and CDR2 FQNNGV. V shed 0 bases, J shed 1 base, and the junction held 11 bases outside the gene matches. This CDR3 has 18 amino acids. Written as DNA, the CDR3 is TGTGCCAGCAGCTTAGAGGGGCAGGGGGATTATAGGAACACTGAAGCTTTCTTT. It encodes CASSLEGQGDYRNTEAFF.

This clone was counted ten times or more. The chain recombines TRBV11-2 with TRBJ2-5; no clear D. The CDR3 loop spans 13 amino acids. V was cut by 4 bases and J by 2 bases, with 8 bases left in between. The germline V gene encodes CDR1 SGHAT and CDR2 FQNNGV. The CDR3 protein is CASSSFPQETQYF. The CDR3 DNA reads TGTGCCAGCAGCTCCTTCCCACAAGAGACCCAGTACTTC.